This T cell receptor beta chain was captured by sequencing in a study of cytomegalovirus exposure and HLA in healthy donors. At the level of the study: HLA-typed donors contributed approximately 86 million unique TCRs, which were held in an early data release.

Study-wide results and limits: It was shown in a later analysis that HLA-associated TCR beta chains were more clonally expanded than other, equally common chains. The authors confirmed in vitro that three CMV-associated chains were specific for CMV antigens. A later analysis reportedly identified an Asian-associated ancestry cluster as carrying fewer N-insertions than the approximately 620-donor mean.

In this sample, this clone turned up once. What it binds is unknown. Amplification used 60 Vbeta primers and 13 Jbeta primers. Measured with immunoSEQ multiplex PCR; TCRdb has only the in-frame clones, and not every one. The sample records around 100,000 clones, 70% to 80% being singletons. From germline, CDR1 is KGHSH and CDR2 LQKENI. With 6 bases removed from V and 5 bases from J, the gap between germline ends came to 17 bases. The CDR3 runs 15 residues. This TCR was sampled from a woman between 18 and 30 years old in good health and CMV-seropositive. The chain joins TRBV18 to TRBJ2-1; maybe TRBD2 (6 bases). The material sequenced was PBMCs. CDR3 sequence (DNA): TGTGCCAGCTCCCCTCTAGCGTCTATCGACAATGAGCAGTTCTTC. Its protein is CASSPLASIDNEQFF.